These 26 T cell receptor beta chains originate from one sample sequenced in a study of metastatic and nonmetastatic thyroid tumors. Treatment of any kind had been given to no patient before thyroid surgery. Via MiXCR, TCRdb re-called the PCR reads. The sample shows about 3,400 clones, under 45% of them seen only once. Sample: adjacent normal tissue. Receptor source: a male donor with papillary thyroid cancer or a benign thyroid nodule (not recorded which). Some clones in this sample may be carry-over from other donors' samples.

This chain connects TRBV7-6 to TRBJ1-4; possibly TRBD1 for D (5 bases). There are 16 residues in the CDR3. Trimming pared 5 bases from V and 0 bases from J, leaving 13 bases between. CDR1 SGHVS and CDR2 FNYEAQ come from the germline V gene. The CDR3 bases are TGTGCCAGCAGCCCCACTGGGGGGTCAACTAATGAAAAACTGTTTTTT. Amino acids: CASSPTGGSTNEKLFF.

This clone was seen more than once but under ten times. The chain carries TRBV2 and TRBJ2-7; 7 bases map to TRBD2. Trimming at V came to 7 bases and at J to 6 bases, leaving 15 bases not matched to a gene. This CDR3 has 15 residues. CDR1 SNHLY and CDR2 FYNNEI come from the germline V gene. The CDR3 nucleotides are TGTGCCAGCACTCCTAGGACTAGAAGTTTCCTCGAGCAGTACTTC. Translation: CASTPRTRSFLEQYF. The full variable domain, its missing parts supplied by reference TRBV2 and TRBJ2-7, is EPEVTQTPSHQVTQMGQEVILRCVPISNHLYFYWYRQILGQKVEFLVSFYNNEISEKSEIFDDQFSVERPDGSNFTLKIRSTKLEDSAMYFCASTPRTRSFLEQYFGPGTRLTVT.

This clone is labeled as large (0.1 to 1%). The V gene is TRBV11-2, the J gene TRBJ2-2, with a tentative D call TRBD1 (5 bases). V was clipped by 5 bases and J by 8 bases, with 9 bases between them. The CDR3 runs 12 residues. The V gene's germline CDR1 is SGHAT and CDR2 FQNNGV. The chain's CDR3 is CASSQGPGELFF. CDR3 bases: TGTGCCAGCAGCCAGGGTCCTGGGGAGCTGTTTTTT.

The V call is TRBV5-6, the J call TRBJ1-6, with a tentative D call TRBD1 (6 bases). Trimming shortened V by 0 bases and J by 7 bases, and 11 bases separated the two germline ends. The CDR3 extends over 15 amino acids. In germline, CDR1 is SGHDT, CDR2 YYEEEE. The DNA of the CDR3 is TGTGCCAGCAGCTTGGTGCGGGGGCGGAATTCACCCCTCCACTTT. It translates to CASSLVRGRNSPLHF.

This clone was seen a few times. The gene calls are TRBV5-1 and TRBJ2-7; the match to TRBD2 covers 13 bases. Germline V CDR1 and CDR2: SGHRS, YFSETQ. The CDR3 length is 15 residues. V lost 6 bases and J lost 3; bases outside the gene matches: 6. CDR3 protein: CASKGTSGNNYEQYF. CDR3 coding DNA: TGCGCCAGCAAGGGGACTAGCGGGAACAACTACGAGCAGTACTTC. Full variable domain (rest looked up from reference TRBV5-1 and TRBJ2-7): KAGVTQTPRYLIKTRGQQVTLSCSPISGHRSVSWYQQTPGQGLQFLFEYFSETQRNKGNFPGRFSGRQFSNSRSEMNVSTLELGDSALYLCASKGTSGNNYEQYFGPGTRLTVT.

This clone counts as large. The genes are TRBV27 and TRBJ1-1; 8 bases align to TRBD1. Germline V CDR1 and CDR2: MNHEY, SMNVEV (reference sequence). The CDR3 contains 14 residues. The V segment lost 5 bases and the J segment 4 bases; nucleotides outside the gene matches: 6. Here the CDR3 DNA reads TGTGCCAGCAGTGTCACAGGGGGATTCACTGAAGCTTTCTTT. Protein sequence: CASSVTGGFTEAFF.

This clone was seen more than once but under ten times. V gene TRBV6-5 combines with J gene TRBJ1-1, with D uncertain. V was pared by 1 base and J by 1 base, with 10 bases between. CDR1 MNHEY and CDR2 SVGAGI come from the germline V gene. The CDR3 runs to 15 residues. CDR3 DNA sequence: TGTGCCAGCAGTTACTGGGGTCGATGGAACACTGAAGCTTTCTTT. This gives the protein CASSYWGRWNTEAFF.

The chain couples TRBV5-4 to TRBJ2-3; 8 positions match TRBD1. V was clipped by 1 base and J by 4 bases; unmatched bases: 8. The CDR3 has 16 amino acids. CDR1 is SGHNT and CDR2 is YYREEE in the germline V gene (reference sequence). The CDR3 region is CASSLLYRGVSDTQYF. In DNA form, the CDR3 reads TGTGCCAGCAGCTTGCTGTACAGGGGGGTCTCAGATACGCAGTATTTT.

This clone ranks as large. The chain links TRBV6-6 to TRBJ2-2; D is possibly TRBD1 or TRBD2 (5 bases each). The CDR3 is 14 residues long. Between the trimmed V and J ends, which lost 2 bases and 5 bases, there was a span of 9 bases. Germline values: CDR1 MNHNY, CDR2 SVGAGI (reference sequence). The CDR3 bases are TGTGCCAGCAGTTACGAGGGGTGGACCGGGGAGCTGTTTTTT. It yields the protein CASSYEGWTGELFF.

J is TRBJ2-1 and V is TRBV20-1; TRBD2 matches 8 bases. The germline V gene has CDR1 DFQATT and CDR2 SNEGSKA (reference sequence). After removal of 3 bases from V and 4 bases from J, the junction contained 11 bases not matched to a gene. The CDR3 has 16 residues. CDR3: CSARVSGTRSYNEQFF. As DNA, the CDR3 is TGCAGTGCTAGGGTTAGCGGGACACGGTCATACAATGAGCAGTTCTTC.

The genes are TRBV5-6 and TRBJ1-3; D is perhaps TRBD1 (5 bases). Trimming cost V 4 bases and J 4 bases, with 15 bases left between them. Germline CDR1 reads SGHDT; CDR2 reads YYEEEE. This CDR3 region has 15 residues. The CDR3 region is CASSVLQGTGNTIYF. As DNA, the CDR3 is TGTGCCAGCAGCGTACTCCAGGGCACGGGAAACACCATATATTTT.

Turning to this clone: Mismatch with germline at one junction end may stem from a read error. The V gene is TRBV11-1, the J gene TRBJ2-1; 14 bases match TRBD2. The CDR3 has 17 amino acids. In germline, CDR1 is SGHAT, CDR2 FQDESV (reference sequence). CDR3 region: CASSSRTSGGPGNGQFF. The CDR3, as DNA: TGTGCCAGCAGCTCCAGGACTAGCGGGGGGCCGGGCAATGGGCAGTTCTTC.

This clone was found once. Compared with germline, one end of the junction differs, possibly owing to a read error. The rearrangement links TRBV5-1 to TRBJ1-2; 11 bases map to TRBD1. The germline CDR1 and CDR2 sequences are SGHRS and YFSETQ. The CDR3 is made up of 15 amino acids. The CDR3, as DNA: TGCGCCAGCAGATTGGGGGGACAGGGGGACTATGGCTACACCTTC. Translation gives CASRLGGQGDYGYTF. Using reference TRBV5-1 and TRBJ1-2 for the parts outside the CDR3, the full variable domain is KAGVTQTPRYLIKTRGQQVTLSCSPISGHRSVSWYQQTPGQGLQFLFEYFSETQRNKGNFPGRFSGRQFSNSRSEMNVSTLELGDSALYLCASRLGGQGDYGYTFGSGTRLTVV.

This clone is medium-sized (0.01 to 0.1%) by share. The genes are TRBV20-1 and TRBJ1-3; D is perhaps TRBD1 (5 bases). Germline V gives CDR1 DFQATT, CDR2 SNEGSKA (reference sequence). Deletions cut 1 base from V and 4 bases from J, with 8 bases between. The CDR3 length is 13 residues. In nucleotides, the CDR3 is TGCAGTGCTAGAGCCGGGACCGGAAACACCATATATTTT. Encoded protein: CSARAGTGNTIYF.

This clone was seen once. The chain combines TRBV2 with TRBJ1-1; unclear D gene. The CDR3 sequence is 17 residues long. Germline-derived CDR1 and CDR2 are SNHLY and FYNNEI. The V end lost 5 bases, the J end lost 3 bases, and 22 bases lay between the germline ends. The CDR3 coding sequence is TGTGCCAGCAGTTTAACTCAGGAAATTGGGGTGTACACTGAAGCTTTCTTT. Protein product: CASSLTQEIGVYTEAFF.

This clone has a handful of counts. The chain joins TRBV7-3 to TRBJ2-2; no reliable D call. Germline V gene sequence: CDR1 SGHTA, CDR2 FQGTGA. V shed 5 bases and J shed 3 bases, with 10 bases lying between them. The CDR3 is made up of 14 amino acids. CDR3 sequence: CASSTDSYTGELFF. CDR3 sequence (DNA): TGTGCCAGCAGCACCGACTCATACACCGGGGAGCTGTTTTTT.

The rearrangement joins TRBV11-2 to TRBJ2-7, with a weak D call TRBD1 (7 bases). The CDR3 runs 15 residues. Germline V CDR1 and CDR2: SGHAT, FQNNGV. V was pared by 5 bases and J by 7 bases, with 21 bases between. The CDR3 coding sequence is TGTGCCAGCAGCCCCTCGCTATCCCAGGGGGGAGAGCAGTACTTC. This translates into CASSPSLSQGGEQYF. The variable domain in full, completed from reference TRBV11-2 and TRBJ2-7, reads EAGVAQSPRYKIIEKRQSVAFWCNPISGHATLYWYQQILGQGPKLLIQFQNNGVVDDSQLPKDRFSAERLKGVDSTLKIQPAKLEDSAVYLCASSPSLSQGGEQYFGPGTRLTVT.

The CDR3 nucleotides read TGTGCCAGCAGCTTAGCCATGAACACTGAAGCTTTCTTT. Protein product: CASSLAMNTEAFF. J is TRBJ1-1 and V is TRBV7-2; D not certain. The ends were cut back, 0 bases at V and 0 bases at J, with 2 bases in the middle. The CDR3 is 13 amino acids. The V gene's germline CDR1 is SGHTA and CDR2 FQGNSA.

The chain has TRBV2 and TRBJ2-7; D not resolved. Germline V gives CDR1 SNHLY, CDR2 FYNNEI. Trimming took 5 bases from V and 5 from J, leaving 10 bases between them. The CDR3 spans 12 residues. This CDR3 reads CASSLMGHEQYF. In DNA form, the CDR3 reads TGTGCCAGCAGTCTGATGGGCCACGAGCAGTACTTC. Complete variable domain (other parts from reference TRBV2 and TRBJ2-7): EPEVTQTPSHQVTQMGQEVILRCVPISNHLYFYWYRQILGQKVEFLVSFYNNEISEKSEIFDDQFSVERPDGSNFTLKIRSTKLEDSAMYFCASSLMGHEQYFGPGTRLTVT.

This clone is medium-sized in the sample. V gene TRBV4-3 combines with J gene TRBJ1-2; maybe TRBD1 (5 bases). The germline gives CDR1 LGHNA, CDR2 YSLEER. The CDR3 spans 15 residues. The ends were cut back, 3 bases at V and 3 bases at J, with 14 bases in the middle. The CDR3: CASSQGDGGHYGYTF. Written as DNA, the CDR3 is TGCGCCAGCAGCCAGGGGGATGGTGGCCACTATGGCTACACCTTC.

This clone has more than one count but fewer than ten. The genes are TRBV27 and TRBJ1-2; TRBD1 aligns across 11 bases. This CDR3 has 14 residues. CDR1 is MNHEY, CDR2 SMNVEV, per germline (reference sequence). J lost 5 bases, V lost 2 bases, and 1 base had no gene match. This chain's CDR3 is CASSLGTGGYGYTF. Written as DNA, the CDR3 is TGTGCCAGCAGTTTAGGGACAGGGGGTTATGGCTACACCTTC.

This clone has a handful of counts. J is TRBJ1-5 and V is TRBV20-1; a possible D gene is TRBD1 (6 bases). This CDR3 is 15 amino acids long. Germline V gene sequence: CDR1 DFQATT, CDR2 SNEGSKA (reference sequence). V lost 2 bases and J 2 bases, leaving 13 bases between the germline ends. CDR3: CSARQQGTGNQPQHF. The CDR3 DNA is TGCAGTGCTAGACAGCAGGGGACGGGCAATCAGCCCCAGCATTTT.

This clone was seen more than once but under ten times. The V call is TRBV6-1, the J call TRBJ2-7; unclear D gene. V lost 6 bases and J lost 4, with 16 bases in between. The CDR3 totals 14 residues. CDR1 is MNHNS and CDR2 is SASEGT in the germline V gene. The CDR3 here is CASSMTSSLYEQYF. CDR3 nucleotides: TGTGCCAGCAGCATGACCTCAAGTCTTTACGAGCAGTACTTC.

This clone has a handful of counts. The chain is built from TRBV6-1 and TRBJ1-2; D unclear. The ends were cut back, 1 base at V and 2 bases at J, with 8 bases in the middle. The CDR3 extends over 14 amino acids. The germline V gene has CDR1 MNHNS and CDR2 SASEGT. As DNA, the CDR3 is TGTGCCAGCAGTGAAGTTCGGAAGAACTATGGCTACACCTTC. It translates to CASSEVRKNYGYTF.

By sample share, this clone is medium-sized. CDR3 bases: TGCGCCAGCAGCTTTGAGGCAGGGGGAGTGACTAATGAAAAACTGTTTTTT. Translation gives CASSFEAGGVTNEKLFF. This chain uses TRBV5-1 with TRBJ1-4, with TRBD1 identical over 7 bases. Germline V lookup: CDR1 SGHRS, CDR2 YFSETQ. With 2 bases clipped from V and 2 bases from J, the junction kept 9 bases outside the gene matches. The CDR3 loop spans 17 amino acids.

The chain joins TRBV7-9 to TRBJ1-1, with D tentatively TRBD1 (5 bases). The CDR3 contains 13 residues. Trimming removed 2 bases from V and 2 bases from J, with 6 bases in between. Germline-derived CDR1 and CDR2 are SEHNR and FQNEAQ (reference sequence). In DNA, the CDR3 is TGTGCCAGCAGCTTAAGGGGTAACACTGAAGCTTTCTTT. Translating it yields CASSLRGNTEAFF.